These 14 T cell receptor beta chains were sequenced from one sample in a study of early T cells in non-severe SARS-CoV-2 infection. MiXCR was run by TCRdb on the 5' RACE reads, yielding one entry per CDR3 protein. The table lists 25,000 to 35,000 distinct CDR3 sequences, 4.5% to 5.5% of them singletons. What was sequenced was whole blood. The receptor source for this set is an adult who was a healthcare worker with PCR-confirmed SARS-CoV-2 infection or an uninfected control (not recorded which).

Many counts were recorded for this clonotype. The rearrangement joins TRBV6-2 or TRBV6-3 to TRBJ2-2; 13 bases line up with TRBD2. This CDR3 has 19 residues. The germline CDR1 and CDR2 sequences are MNHEY and SVGEGT. V trimming: 8 bases; J trimming: 1 base; junction bases outside the gene matches: 13. The CDR3 sequence: CASRIPTSGRARNTGELFF. The CDR3 DNA sequence: TGTGCCAGCCGAATTCCCACTAGCGGGAGGGCGCGGAACACCGGGGAGCTGTTTTTT.

This clonotype has at least ten counts. This chain connects TRBV5-1 to TRBJ2-1, with 8 bases lining up with TRBD2. The length of the CDR3 is 16 residues. Per the germline V gene, CDR1 is SGHRS and CDR2 is YFSETQ. V dropped 4 bases and J dropped 6; count of bases not matched to a gene: 12. CDR3 nucleotide sequence: TGCGCCAGCAGCCTGGGTACGAGCGGGGGACCCAATGAGCAGTTCTTC. Protein: CASSLGTSGGPNEQFF.

This clonotype was counted ten times or more. The J gene is TRBJ2-1, the V gene TRBV28; no clear D. The CDR3 extends over 18 amino acids. V shed 5 bases and J shed 9 bases, with 29 bases lying between them. CDR1 is MDHEN and CDR2 is SYDVKM in the germline V gene. The CDR3 reads CASSLPHNLDGSWGEQFF. DNA of the CDR3: TGTGCCAGCAGTCTTCCTCATAACCTGGACGGGTCATGGGGTGAGCAGTTCTTC.

In this sample, this clonotype turned up many times. The rearrangement uses TRBV7-3 and TRBJ2-7, with D perhaps given as TRBD1 or TRBD2 (5 bases each). Trimming removed 5 bases from V and 3 bases from J, with 14 bases in between. The CDR3 consists of 14 residues. The germline gives CDR1 SGHTA, CDR2 FQGTGA. CDR3 protein: CASSLSGPNYEQYF. In DNA form, the CDR3 reads TGTGCCAGCAGCCTGTCGGGACCTAACTACGAGCAGTACTTC.

In its sample, this clonotype was seen many times. The J gene is TRBJ2-7, the V gene TRBV20-1, with a possible D match to TRBD1 (6 bases). This CDR3 region has 12 residues. V was cut by 6 bases and J by 3 bases, with 12 bases left in between. CDR1 DFQATT and CDR2 SNEGSKA come from the germline V gene (reference sequence). The CDR3 sequence is CSATTGSYEQYF. The CDR3 nucleotides are TGCAGTGCAACAACAGGGAGCTACGAGCAGTACTTC.

This clonotype was recorded at least ten times. This rearrangement joins TRBV19 to TRBJ1-4; D is undetermined. Trimming shortened V by 7 bases and J by 8 bases, and 20 bases separated the two germline ends. The CDR3 is 15 residues long. Germline V gene lookup returns CDR1 LNHDA and CDR2 SQIVND (reference sequence). Here the CDR3 DNA reads TGTGCCAGTACCCCTGCCCTTCATAACGGAGAAAAACTGTTTTTT. Translating it yields CASTPALHNGEKLFF.

This clonotype has a count of ten or more. The genes are TRBV7-6 and TRBJ2-5; a possible D gene is TRBD2 (5 bases). Germline V gene lookup returns CDR1 SGHVS and CDR2 FNYEAQ. The CDR3 runs to 16 residues. The V and J ends lost 7 bases and 2 bases respectively, with 20 bases between them. As DNA, the CDR3 is TGTGCCAGCACCCTTAGCGTCCCCGGAAGTCAAGAGACCCAGTACTTC. Its translation is CASTLSVPGSQETQYF.

In this sample, this clonotype turned up a few times. The chain couples TRBV9 to TRBJ2-1; TRBD2 is a possible D gene (5 bases). The V end was cut by 0 bases, the J end by 2 bases, with 15 bases between. From germline, CDR1 is SGDLS and CDR2 YYNGEE. The CDR3 spans 17 residues. CDR3 sequence: CASSVDPPSGPYNEQFF. CDR3 coding DNA: TGTGCCAGCAGCGTAGACCCCCCCAGCGGCCCCTACAATGAGCAGTTCTTC.

This clonotype was found a few times. The chain couples TRBV3-1 to TRBJ2-3; TRBD2 matches at 9 bases. V lost 4 bases, J lost 1 base, and 6 bases stayed unmatched. There are 16 residues in the CDR3. CDR1 is LGHDT and CDR2 is YNNKEL in the germline V gene (reference sequence). The CDR3 bases are TGTGCCAGCAGCCCAAGACTAGCGGAGCGCACAGATACGCAGTATTTT. Protein product: CASSPRLAERTDTQYF.

This clonotype is a singleton in its sample. The genes are TRBV6-2 or TRBV6-3 and TRBJ2-3, with D possibly being TRBD2 (7 bases). V was cut by 0 bases and J by 4 bases, with 14 bases left in between. The V gene's germline CDR1 is MNHEY and CDR2 SVGEGT. CDR3 size: 16 residues. DNA of the CDR3: TGTGCCAGCAGTTACTCGAGGGGGGGCCTGGCAGATACGCAGTATTTT. Its protein is CASSYSRGGLADTQYF.

In its sample, this clonotype was seen many times. The J gene is TRBJ2-2, the V gene TRBV6-6; TRBD2 matches at 11 bases. The junction had 4 bases not matched to a gene; V was cut back by 2 bases and J by 5 bases. The length of the CDR3 is 16 residues. Per germline, CDR1 MNHNY and CDR2 SVGAGI (reference sequence). As DNA, the CDR3 is TGTGCCAGCAGTTACCCACTAGCGGGGGTAACCGGGGAGCTGTTTTTT. It yields the protein CASSYPLAGVTGELFF.

This clonotype showed up just a few times. The J gene is TRBJ2-1, the V gene TRBV5-4; D may be TRBD2 (7 bases). The CDR3 loop spans 16 amino acids. Germline CDR1 is SGHNT and CDR2 is YYREEE (reference sequence). V lost 0 bases and J 8 bases, leaving 18 bases between the germline ends. The DNA of the CDR3 is TGTGCCAGCAGCTTGGTGGGGGGGCGCCTGGTCTATGAGCAGTTCTTC. This encodes CASSLVGGRLVYEQFF.

This clonotype occurred many times. The rearrangement uses TRBV11-2 and TRBJ2-1; D gene ambiguous. Trimming removed 5 bases from V and 7 bases from J, with 15 bases in between. The CDR3 consists of 14 residues. The V gene's germline CDR1 is SGHAT and CDR2 FQNNGV. CDR3 DNA: TGTGCCAGCAGCCACATGGGCGCGACGAATGAGCAGTTCTTC. It specifies CASSHMGATNEQFF.

This clonotype has more than one count but fewer than ten. The rearrangement links TRBV21-1 to TRBJ2-7. TRBV21-1 is classified as a pseudogene. CDR3 length: 14 residues. CDR3 nucleotide sequence: TGTGCCAGCAGCAAATCGGGCTTTTCCTACGAGCAGTACTTC. This sequence encodes CASSKSGFSYEQYF.